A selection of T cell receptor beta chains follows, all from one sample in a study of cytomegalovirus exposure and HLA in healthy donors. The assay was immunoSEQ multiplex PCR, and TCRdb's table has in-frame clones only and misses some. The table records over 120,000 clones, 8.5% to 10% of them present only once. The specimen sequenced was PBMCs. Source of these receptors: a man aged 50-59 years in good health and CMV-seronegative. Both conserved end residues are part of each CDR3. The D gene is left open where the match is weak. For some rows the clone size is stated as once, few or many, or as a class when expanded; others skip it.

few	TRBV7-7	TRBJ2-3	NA	TGTGCTAGCAGCTTGTCTAGTATGAGCACAGATACGCAGTATTTT	CASSLSSMSTDTQYF
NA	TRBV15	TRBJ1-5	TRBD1	TGTGCCACCAGTGGTCGACAGGGGGTAGTCCAGCCCCAGCATTTT	CATSGRQGVVQPQHF
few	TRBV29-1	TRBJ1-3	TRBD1	TGCAGCGCCAAAACAGGGGTGGGAAACACCATATATTTT	CSAKTGVGNTIYF
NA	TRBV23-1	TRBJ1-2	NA	TGCGCCAGCGGACCCCTGGGAGTAACCTATGGCTACACCTTC	CASGPLGVTYGYTF
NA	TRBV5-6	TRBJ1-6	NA	TGTGCCAGCAGCCTAATACTGAATTCCTATAATTCACCCCTCCACTTT	CASSLILNSYNSPLHF
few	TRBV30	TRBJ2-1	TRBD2	TGTGCCTGGACCCGAACTAGCGGGAGGAGTAATGAGCAGTTCTTC	CAWTRTSGRSNEQFF
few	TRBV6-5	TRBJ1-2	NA	TGTGCCATCTACAGGTTTAACTATGGCTACACCTTC	CAIYRFNYGYTF
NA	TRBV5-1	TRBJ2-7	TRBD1	TGCGCCAGCAGGTGGGGACAGGGATACGAGCAGTACTTC	CASRWGQGYEQYF
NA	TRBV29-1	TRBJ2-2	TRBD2	TGCAGCGCCCCTAGCGGGGTGAACACCGGGGAGCTGTTTTTT	CSAPSGVNTGELFF
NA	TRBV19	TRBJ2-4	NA	TGTGCCAGTAACGTCACCAGGGAGGCCATTCAGTACTTC	CASNVTREAIQYF
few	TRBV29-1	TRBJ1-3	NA	TGCAGCGTTGAGAGTCTTAGTTTTTCTGGAAACACCATATATTTT	CSVESLSFSGNTIYF
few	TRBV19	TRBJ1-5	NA	TGTGCCAGTAGTATAGATCGGACAAGCAATCAGCCCCAGCATTTT	CASSIDRTSNQPQHF
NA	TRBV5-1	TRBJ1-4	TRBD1	TGCGCCAGCAGCTTGGGAGGGACAGGGGTGAATGAAAAACTGTTTTTT	CASSLGGTGVNEKLFF
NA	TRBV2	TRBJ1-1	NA	TGTGCCAGCAGGGGGGACATGAACACTGAAGCTTTCTTT	CASRGDMNTEAFF
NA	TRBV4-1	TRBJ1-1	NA	TGCGCCAGCAGCCAAGAGGTCCTCACGCCTATGAACACTGAAGCTTTCTTT	CASSQEVLTPMNTEAFF
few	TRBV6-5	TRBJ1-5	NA	TGTGCCAGCAGTCGGAGCAATCAGCCCCAGCATTTT	CASSRSNQPQHF
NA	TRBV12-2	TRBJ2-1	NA	TGTGCAAGTCGCGTAAGAGGGCGATGGGCGGATCTAGGTAGCGGGAACTACAATGAGCAGTTCTTC	CASRVRGRWADLGSGNYNEQFF
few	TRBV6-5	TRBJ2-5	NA	TGTGCCAGCAGTTACTCGGCGGGGCGGTCCTCCCAGTACTTC	CASSYSAGRSSQYF
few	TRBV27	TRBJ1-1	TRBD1	TGTGCCACCACCGCTAAACAGGGGCCTTATGACACTGAAGCTTTCTTT	CATTAKQGPYDTEAFF
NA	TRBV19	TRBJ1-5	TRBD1	TGTGCCAGTAGTATCTCACAGGGGGGAACGGATAGCAATCAGCCCCAGCATTTT	CASSISQGGTDSNQPQHF
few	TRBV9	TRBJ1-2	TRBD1	TGTGCCAGCCGGACAGGGGGCTATGGCTACACCTTC	CASRTGGYGYTF
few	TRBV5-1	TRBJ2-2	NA	TGCGCCAGCAGCAGTGTAGAGGGAATAAACACCGGGGAGCTGTTTTTT	CASSSVEGINTGELFF
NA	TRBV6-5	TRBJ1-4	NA	TGTGCCAGCTCAGGGGATGATGAAAAACTGTTTTTT	CASSGDDEKLFF
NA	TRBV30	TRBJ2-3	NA	TGTGCCTGGAGTACTAGCACAGATACGCAGTATTTT	CAWSTSTDTQYF
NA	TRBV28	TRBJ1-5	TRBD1	TGTGCCAGCAGTGCGACAGGGAATGGCTATAGCAATCAGCCCCAGCATTTT	CASSATGNGYSNQPQHF
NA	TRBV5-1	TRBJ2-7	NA	TGCGCCAGCAGCTTGACCTCCCAGGCGCTCTACGAGCAGTACTTC	CASSLTSQALYEQYF
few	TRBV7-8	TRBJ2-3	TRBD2	TGTGCCAGCAGCTCCCCTTCGAGGAGCGGGGGGTTTTCAGATACGCAGTATTTT	CASSSPSRSGGFSDTQYF
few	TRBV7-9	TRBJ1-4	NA	TGTGCCAGCAGCTTAGTAGGGGTAACTAATGAAAAACTGTTTTTT	CASSLVGVTNEKLFF
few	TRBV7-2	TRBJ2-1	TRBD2	TGTGCCAGCAGCTTAAGCGCGGGAGACCACAATGAGCAGTTCTTC	CASSLSAGDHNEQFF
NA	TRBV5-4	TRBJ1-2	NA	TGTGCCAGCAGCTCCCTAGACAGGTTTGATGGCTACACCTTC	CASSSLDRFDGYTF
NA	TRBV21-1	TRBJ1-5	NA	TGTGCCAGCAGCAAAGCGGGTCGGGACAGGGAAGAGCCCCAGCATTTT	CASSKAGRDREEPQHF
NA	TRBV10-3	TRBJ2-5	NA	TGTGCCATCAGCCCTGATGGGGCCGTCCAAGAGACCCAGTACTTC	CAISPDGAVQETQYF
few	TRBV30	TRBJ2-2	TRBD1	TGTGCCTGGAGTGAGGGACAGGGAAACACCGGGGAGCTGTTTTTT	CAWSEGQGNTGELFF
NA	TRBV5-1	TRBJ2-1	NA	TGCGCCAGCAGCTTGGGGCAGTACAATGAGCAGTTCTTC	CASSLGQYNEQFF
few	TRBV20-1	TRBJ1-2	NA	TGCAGTGCTCCCGGGAGCTATGGCTACACCTTC	CSAPGSYGYTF
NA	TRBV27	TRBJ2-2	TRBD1	TGTGCCAGCAGTCAATATCCCCAGGGGACAGGGAGGGGCACCGGGGAGCTGTTTTTT	CASSQYPQGTGRGTGELFF
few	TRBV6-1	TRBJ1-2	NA	TGTGCCAGCAGACTCACAGGCGGCTATGGCTACACCTTC	CASRLTGGYGYTF
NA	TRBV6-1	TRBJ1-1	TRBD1	TGTGCCAGCAGTGAAGGGCGACAGGGTAAGCTGACTGAAGCTTTCTTT	CASSEGRQGKLTEAFF
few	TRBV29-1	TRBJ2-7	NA	TGCAGCGTTGAAGGCCGGGGTAAAGAGCAGTACTTC	CSVEGRGKEQYF
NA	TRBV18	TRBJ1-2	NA	TGTGCCAGCTCACCCAAAACCAGGGACACCTATGGCTACACCTTC	CASSPKTRDTYGYTF
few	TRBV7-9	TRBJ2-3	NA	TGTGCCAGCAGAACAGGCCTGGCAGATACGCAGTATTTT	CASRTGLADTQYF
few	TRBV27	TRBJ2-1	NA	TGTGCCAGCAGTCCGCTTCAGGGGTTTAATGAGCAGTTCTTC	CASSPLQGFNEQFF
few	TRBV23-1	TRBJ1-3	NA	TGCGCCAGCAGCCCAGCTGACAGGAGCTCTGGAAACACCATATATTTT	CASSPADRSSGNTIYF
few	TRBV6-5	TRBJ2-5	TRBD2	TGTGCCAGCAGTTTGGGCTGGCGGGGGAAGACCCAGTACTTC	CASSLGWRGKTQYF
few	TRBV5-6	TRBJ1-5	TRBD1	TGTGCCAGCAGCTTGGACAGGGGACAGCCCCAGCATTTT	CASSLDRGQPQHF
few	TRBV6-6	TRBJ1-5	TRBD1	TGTGCCAGCAGGACAGGGGGTAGCAATCAGCCCCAGCATTTT	CASRTGGSNQPQHF
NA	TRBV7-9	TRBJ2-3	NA	TGTGCCAGCAGCTCACCCGAGCTGACAGATACGCAGTATTTT	CASSSPELTDTQYF
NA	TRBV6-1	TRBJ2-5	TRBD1	TGTGCCAGCAGTGATTCAGGGGACAGGCTAAGGGGGACCCAGTACTTC	CASSDSGDRLRGTQYF
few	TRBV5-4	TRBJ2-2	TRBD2	TGTGCCAGTAACAGCGGGGGGGCCTCGGACACCGGGGAGCTGTTTTTT	CASNSGGASDTGELFF